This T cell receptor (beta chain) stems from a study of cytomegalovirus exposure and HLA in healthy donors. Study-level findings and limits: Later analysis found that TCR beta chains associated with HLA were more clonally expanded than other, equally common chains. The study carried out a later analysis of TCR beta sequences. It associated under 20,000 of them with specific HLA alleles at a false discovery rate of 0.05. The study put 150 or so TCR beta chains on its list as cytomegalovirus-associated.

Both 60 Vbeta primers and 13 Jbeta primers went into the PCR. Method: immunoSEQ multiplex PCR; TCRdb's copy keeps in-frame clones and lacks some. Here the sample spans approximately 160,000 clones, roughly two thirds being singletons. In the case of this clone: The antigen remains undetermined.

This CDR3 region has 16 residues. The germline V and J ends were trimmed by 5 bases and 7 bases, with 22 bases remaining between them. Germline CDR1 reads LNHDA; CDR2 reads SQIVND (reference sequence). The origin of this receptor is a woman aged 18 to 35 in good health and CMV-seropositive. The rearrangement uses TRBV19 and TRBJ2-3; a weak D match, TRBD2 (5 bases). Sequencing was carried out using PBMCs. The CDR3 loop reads CASSPGISPTLNTQYF. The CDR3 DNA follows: TGTGCCAGTAGTCCCGGGATAAGCCCGACTTTGAATACGCAGTATTTT.